A single sample gave rise to the 11 T cell receptor beta chains below, sequenced in a study of cytomegalovirus exposure and HLA in healthy donors. Clones were read by immunoSEQ multiplex PCR, and TCRdb kept only the in-frame ones, dropping some. The data show 150,000 to 200,000 clones, approximately 81% seen once. The sequencing input was PBMCs. Receptors originate from a man aged 25 to 40 in good health and CMV-seropositive.

The CDR3 loop reads CASSRTGGATNEKLFF. For the CDR3, the DNA is TGTGCCAGCTCGCGGACAGGGGGGGCAACTAATGAAAAACTGTTTTTT. The chain combines TRBV11-2 with TRBJ1-4, with 10 bases identical to TRBD1. CDR1 is SGHAT and CDR2 is FQNNGV in the germline V gene. V lost 8 bases to trimming and J lost 0 bases; unmatched junction nucleotides: 6. The length of the CDR3 is 16 residues.

The chain recombines TRBV2 with TRBJ2-5; D is ambiguous. Per the germline V gene, CDR1 is SNHLY and CDR2 is FYNNEI. The CDR3 is 11 amino acids. V shed 4 bases and J shed 5 bases, with 5 bases lying between them. This CDR3 is CASSVSETQYF. DNA for the CDR3: TGTGCCAGCAGTGTTAGTGAGACCCAGTACTTC.

The CDR3 sequence is CASSRGHQRSYEQYF. The DNA for the CDR3 is TGTGCCAGCAGCCGTGGACATCAAAGATCCTACGAGCAGTACTTC. The chain is built from TRBV6-5 and TRBJ2-7, with TRBD1 as a possible D gene (5 bases). Trimming stripped 6 bases from V and 1 base from J, with 16 bases between. From germline, CDR1 is MNHEY and CDR2 SVGAGI. This CDR3 contains 15 residues.

The rearrangement uses TRBV29-1 and TRBJ1-4; tentative D call: TRBD1 (6 bases). The germline gives CDR1 SQVTM, CDR2 ANQGSEA. V lost 3 bases and J lost 8, with 16 bases in between. The CDR3 runs 14 residues. This chain's CDR3 is CSVEKGGEGEKLFF. CDR3 in DNA: TGCAGCGTTGAGAAGGGGGGGGAGGGAGAAAAACTGTTTTTT.

Comment on this clone: The junction shows a germline mismatch at one end, possibly a read error. The chain has TRBV5-1 and TRBJ1-3, with 9 bases lining up with TRBD1. This CDR3 spans 15 amino acids. Germline V CDR1 and CDR2: SGHRS, YFSETQ. The CDR3 is CASRLDRGTGNTIYF. CDR3 DNA sequence: TGCGCCAGCAGATTGGACAGGGGAACTGGAAACACCATATATTTT.

The chain carries TRBV19 and TRBJ2-1; TRBD2 agrees at 7 bases. This CDR3 comprises 15 residues. With V trimmed by 0 bases and J by 9 bases, 8 bases remained unmatched. CDR1 LNHDA and CDR2 SQIVND come from the germline V gene (reference sequence). The DNA for the CDR3 is TGTGCCAGTAGTATAGATCCTAGCGGTGAGCGTGAGCAGTTCTTC. It translates to CASSIDPSGEREQFF.

A single count supports this clone. Other DNA sequences in this sample translate to the same CDR3. The rearrangement joins TRBV29-1 to TRBJ2-7; unclear D gene. Trimming pared 6 bases from V and 0 bases from J, leaving 12 bases between. The CDR3 runs to 13 residues. Germline V CDR1 and CDR2: SQVTM, ANQGSEA. The CDR3 region is CSVPGVSSYEQYF. The CDR3 nucleotides are TGCAGCGTCCCAGGCGTGAGCTCCTACGAGCAGTACTTC.

The J gene is TRBJ1-2, the V gene TRBV21-1. TRBV21-1 is noted as a pseudogene. This CDR3 is built from 16 residues. This CDR3 is CASSKVCGLSDYGYTF. Here the CDR3 DNA reads TGTGCCAGCAGCAAAGTCTGCGGATTGTCGGACTATGGCTACACCTTC.

The chain carries TRBV27 and TRBJ2-1; 10 nucleotides align to TRBD1. Germline V gene data show CDR1 as MNHEY and CDR2 as SMNVEV (reference sequence). The CDR3 totals 17 residues. The V gene end was trimmed by 4 bases and the J gene end by 9 bases; junction bases not matched to a gene: 15. The CDR3 nucleotides are TGTGCCAGCAGTTCACTCTACCGGAGGGACAGGGGTGGTGAGCAGTTCTTC. This codes for CASSSLYRRDRGGEQFF.

V usage is TRBV9 and J usage is TRBJ2-5, with TRBD2 identical over 7 bases. After removal of 8 bases from V and 5 bases from J, the junction contained 9 bases not matched to a gene. This CDR3 contains 13 residues. Germline values: CDR1 SGDLS, CDR2 YYNGEE. CDR3 residues: CASGMAGDETQYF. CDR3 bases: TGTGCCAGTGGGATGGCGGGGGACGAGACCCAGTACTTC.

The CDR3 loop reads CASSFSGGRDTQYF. The CDR3 DNA sequence: TGTGCCAGCAGCTTTAGCGGGGGCAGAGATACGCAGTATTTT. The chain couples TRBV9 to TRBJ2-3; 9 nucleotides match TRBD2. V gave up 4 bases and J gave up 5 bases; unmatched junction bases: 5. Germline values: CDR1 SGDLS, CDR2 YYNGEE. The CDR3 runs to 14 residues.